What follows describes a single TCR beta chain. The source of the sample is a study of blood T cell repertoires in COVID-19. In the original processing: For nucleated cells, counts were estimated from reference gene primer amplification. Method: immunoSEQ multiplex PCR; TCRdb's copy keeps in-frame clones and lacks some. Clonal size and the V and J genes are those of that table, whereas D and trimming came from the DNA. The sample yields approximately 150,000 clones, 85% to 90% seen once. Patients in Seattle were enrolled during active infection, then followed longitudinally. This sequence was found in a man younger than 35 with COVID-19, enrolled during active disease. Sequenced material: peripheral blood.

The CDR3 nucleotides are TGCGCCAGCAGCCGAGAAAGTGGGAAGGGACAGGGGAGGAACTATGGCTACACCTTC. Translated: CASSRESGKGQGRNYGYTF. The chain recombines TRBV4-3 with TRBJ1-2; 10 bases map to TRBD1. Germline CDR1 is LGHNA and CDR2 is YSLEER. V shed 4 bases, J shed 2 bases, and the junction held 16 bases outside the gene matches. The CDR3 runs to 19 residues.